The present T cell receptor (beta chain) was sequenced within a study of long-term antiretroviral therapy in people with HIV (dated by TCRdb to the early 2020s). Regarding the complete study: The earliest samples were collected roughly a decade before the 2015 WHO recommendation for immediate ART, at a time when ART was usually postponed until CD4 counts fell. A retrospective serial study tested whether ART initiation and durable HIV suppression were associated with changes in peripheral blood TRB repertoire composition and diversity. The cohort contributed about 180 cryopreserved PBMC samples from about 33 adults with confirmed HIV infection, collected serially over a mean of around 6 years (range 1-12). Of the roughly 31 participants with HIV, ten to eleven were female. No cross-contamination during QIAcube processing turned up in test extractions that ran a monoclonal T-cell line alongside more than 30 polyclonal samples. The research as a whole found: HIV repertoires had narrower CDR3 length ranges than controls, and the network structure suggested an antigen-experienced repertoire that shifted only slightly toward naive after ART. Expanded TRB clones identified before ART initiation dominated the repertoire across all time points, though the dominance fluctuated and decreased in many PLHIV after ART. A significant increase in TRB diversity was found to be associated with ART initiation, although TRB diversity was observed to remain significantly below that of transplant donor controls even after long-term ART. Unsorted PBMC were profiled instead of sorted CD4+ and CD8+ T cells because pre-ART samples had limited cell numbers. Owing to limited PBMC availability, only the TCR beta chain was sequenced, without alpha chain pairing. No data were available on ART adherence, viral resistance or therapy changes, limiting inferences about post-ART repertoire changes. The samples span the years 2004 to 2017, and the ART regimens used may be less effective than current regimens.

The immunoSEQ hsTCRB v3.0 assay was used at survey level resolution to sequence the TRB variable region. The target sequencing depth for TRB was about 35,000-50,000 T-cell genomes per sample. An Illumina MiSeq with a v3 150-cycle kit was used to sequence the pooled TRB libraries. The paper's data handling went like this. Analysis of repertoires was carried out in R inside a reproducible Nextflow workflow spanning QC, data transformation and analysis. Custom analyses were implemented in LymphoSeq2, an R package for AIRR-Seq data exploration. A few samples yielding fewer than 5000 total TRB sequences were excluded, leaving 150 to 200 analyzed HIV repertoires. Among the 180 to 200 retained HIV repertoires, about 60 were collected before ART initiation and some 130 were collected after ART initiation. Repertoires were downsampled to 5000 TRB nucleotide sequences, with summary statistics averaged over 100 downsampling iterations. The analysis kept only TRB sequences whose CDR3 regions were at least seven amino acids long. Diversity was measured with a Shannon entropy-derived clonality score and the Gini coefficient. Repertoire networks linked the top 5000 CDR3 amino acid sequences whenever two sequences differed by an edit distance of one. Antigen specificity groups and MHC restriction were predicted for TRB CDR3 amino acid sequences with GLIPH2. CDR3 amino acid sequences were matched against VDJdb and McPAS-TCR to flag known CMV, EBV, HIV or tissue antigen associations. Pre-ART, post-ART and control groups were compared with Wilcoxon signed-rank tests and Holm-Bonferroni correction. TCRdb mirrors the immuneACCESS table, restricted to in-frame sequences. Some clones are absent from its copies; in checked studies, under half trace to an unresolved V gene, and the reason for the others is unknown. The V and J calls and the clone size are those of that table, but D and trimming were determined from the DNA. The table for this sample lists around 34,000 clones; approximately 79% of them were counted only once. The ten largest clonotypes hold approximately 5.3% of the sample.

Inclusion was restricted to participants for whom at least one PBMC sample before ART initiation and at least two post-ART samples were available. Every participant with HIV received treatment in the United States of America. Before DNA extraction, cryopreserved samples of about 1-10 million PBMC were thawed and washed. At the time of the earliest PBMC sample, participants with HIV were aged between roughly 20 and 54 years. Each participant contributed PBMC samples from 1-4 timepoints before ART initiation and 2-8 timepoints after ART initiation, with a median of 7 samples. For every participant, serial HIV viral load, CD4+ T-cell count, ART history and demographic data were obtained. Using a Qiagen kit on a QIAcube, genomic DNA was extracted from unsorted PBMC, with samples processed in batches of 12. Based on the germline V gene (reference sequence), the CDR1 and CDR2 sequences are LNHDA and SQIVND. Trimming removed 3 bases from V and 4 bases from J; the gene matches leave 1 base unexplained. From the cysteine through the phenylalanine, the CDR3 covers 14 amino acids. Solely the CDR3 DNA is kept, with 42 bases framed from the first base.

This clone was seen more than once but under ten times. The antigen it binds to is not known. Base-call qualities are not available, and no considerably larger clone is one nucleotide away. Source: unsorted PBMCs, taken 1.5 years after starting antiretroviral therapy. This sequence uses TRBV19 and TRBJ1-1; 11 of the junction bases match TRBD1. The receptor comes from a man younger than 35 with HIV. The DNA sequence reads TGTGCCAGTAGTATGGGACAGGGGGGCACTGAAGCTTTCTTT. This codes for CASSMGQGGTEAFF.